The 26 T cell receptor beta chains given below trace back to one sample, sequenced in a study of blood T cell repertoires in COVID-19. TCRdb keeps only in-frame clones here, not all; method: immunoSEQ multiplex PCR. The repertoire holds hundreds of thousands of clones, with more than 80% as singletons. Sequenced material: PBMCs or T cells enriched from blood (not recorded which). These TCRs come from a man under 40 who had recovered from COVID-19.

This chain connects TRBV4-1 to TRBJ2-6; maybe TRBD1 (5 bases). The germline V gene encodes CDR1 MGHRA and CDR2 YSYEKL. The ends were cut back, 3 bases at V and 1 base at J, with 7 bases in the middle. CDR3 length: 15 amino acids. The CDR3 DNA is TGCGCCAGCAGCCAGGCAGGGTCTGGGGCCAACGTCCTGACTTTC. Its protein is CASSQAGSGANVLTF.

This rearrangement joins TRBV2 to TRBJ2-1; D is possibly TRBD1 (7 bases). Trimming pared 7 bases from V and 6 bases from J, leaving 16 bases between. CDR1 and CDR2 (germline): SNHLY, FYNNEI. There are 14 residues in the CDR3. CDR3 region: CASNRQGSGNEQFF. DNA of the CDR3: TGTGCCAGCAATAGACAGGGTAGCGGCAATGAGCAGTTCTTC.

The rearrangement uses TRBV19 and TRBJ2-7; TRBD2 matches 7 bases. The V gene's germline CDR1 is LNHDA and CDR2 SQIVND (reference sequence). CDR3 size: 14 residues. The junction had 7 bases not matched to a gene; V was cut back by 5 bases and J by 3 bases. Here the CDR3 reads CASSVGLVSYEQYF. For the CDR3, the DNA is TGTGCCAGTAGTGTTGGACTAGTAAGCTACGAGCAGTACTTC.

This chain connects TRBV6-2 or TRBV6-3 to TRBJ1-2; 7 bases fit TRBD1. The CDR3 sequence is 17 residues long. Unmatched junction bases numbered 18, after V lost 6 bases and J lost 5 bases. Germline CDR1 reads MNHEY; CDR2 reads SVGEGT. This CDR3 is CASSSPGQVLLGYGYTF. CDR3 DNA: TGTGCCAGCAGCTCCCCTGGACAGGTCCTGTTGGGGTATGGCTACACCTTC.

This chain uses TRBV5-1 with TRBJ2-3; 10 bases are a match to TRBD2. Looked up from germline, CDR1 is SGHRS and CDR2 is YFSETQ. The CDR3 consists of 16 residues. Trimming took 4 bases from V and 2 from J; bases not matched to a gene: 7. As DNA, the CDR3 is TGCGCCAGCAGCGGACTAGCGGATCTCAACACAGATACGCAGTATTTT. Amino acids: CASSGLADLNTDTQYF.

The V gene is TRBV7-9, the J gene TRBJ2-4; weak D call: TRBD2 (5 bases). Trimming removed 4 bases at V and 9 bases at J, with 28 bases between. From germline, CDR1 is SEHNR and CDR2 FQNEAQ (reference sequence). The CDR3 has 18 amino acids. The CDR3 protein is CASSSSGLGSGRGSIQYF. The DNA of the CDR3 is TGTGCCAGCAGCTCCTCCGGGTTGGGTTCGGGCCGGGGTTCCATTCAGTACTTC. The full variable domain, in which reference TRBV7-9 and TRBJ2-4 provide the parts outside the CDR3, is DTGVSQNPRHKITKRGQNVTFRCDPISEHNRLYWYRQTLGQGPEFLTYFQNEAQLEKSRLLSDRFSAERPKGSFSTLEIQRTEQGDSAMYLCASSSSGLGSGRGSIQYFGAGTRLSVL.

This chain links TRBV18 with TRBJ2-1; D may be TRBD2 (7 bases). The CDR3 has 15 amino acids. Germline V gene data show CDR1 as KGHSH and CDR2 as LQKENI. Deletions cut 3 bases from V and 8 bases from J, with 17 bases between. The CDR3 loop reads CASSPRGARLYEQFF. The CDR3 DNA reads TGTGCCAGCTCACCCCGGGGGGCACGATTGTATGAGCAGTTCTTC.

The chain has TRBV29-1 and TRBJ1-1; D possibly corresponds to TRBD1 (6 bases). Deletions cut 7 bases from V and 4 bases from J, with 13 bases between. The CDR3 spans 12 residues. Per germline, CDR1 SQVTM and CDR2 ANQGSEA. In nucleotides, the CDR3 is TGCAGCGCAACAGGGATTGGCACTGAAGCTTTCTTT. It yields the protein CSATGIGTEAFF.

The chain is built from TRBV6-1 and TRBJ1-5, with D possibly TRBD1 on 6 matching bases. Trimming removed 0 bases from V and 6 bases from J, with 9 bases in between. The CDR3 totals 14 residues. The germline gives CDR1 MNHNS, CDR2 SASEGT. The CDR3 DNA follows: TGTGCCAGCAGTGAAGCGGGGGGGGCTCAGCCCCAGCATTTT. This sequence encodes CASSEAGGAQPQHF.

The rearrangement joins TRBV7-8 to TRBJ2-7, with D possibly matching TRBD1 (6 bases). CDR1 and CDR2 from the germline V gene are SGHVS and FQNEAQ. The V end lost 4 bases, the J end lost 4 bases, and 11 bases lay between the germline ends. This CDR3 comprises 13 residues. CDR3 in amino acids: CASSSRTGYEQYF. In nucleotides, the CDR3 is TGTGCCAGCAGCTCCCGAACAGGGTACGAGCAGTACTTC.

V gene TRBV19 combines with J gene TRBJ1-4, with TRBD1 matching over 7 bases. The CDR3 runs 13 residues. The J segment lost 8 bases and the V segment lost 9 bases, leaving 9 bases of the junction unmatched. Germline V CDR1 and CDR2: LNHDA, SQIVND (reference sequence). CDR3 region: CASNDRAGEKLFF. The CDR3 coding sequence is TGTGCCAGCAACGACAGGGCGGGCGAAAAACTGTTTTTT.

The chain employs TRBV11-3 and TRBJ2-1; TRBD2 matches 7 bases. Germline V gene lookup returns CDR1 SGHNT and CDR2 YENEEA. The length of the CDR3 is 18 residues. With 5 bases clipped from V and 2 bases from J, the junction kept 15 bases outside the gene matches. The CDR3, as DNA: TGTGCCAGCAGCCAAAAAGCGGATTCACTAGCGCCCTACAATGAGCAGTTCTTC. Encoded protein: CASSQKADSLAPYNEQFF.

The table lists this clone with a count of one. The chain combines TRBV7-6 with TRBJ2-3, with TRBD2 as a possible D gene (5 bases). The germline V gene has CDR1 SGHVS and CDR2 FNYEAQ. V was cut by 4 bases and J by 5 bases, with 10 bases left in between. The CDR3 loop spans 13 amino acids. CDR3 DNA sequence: TGTGCCAGCAGCTCCCGGAGCGGAGATACGCAGTATTTT. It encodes CASSSRSGDTQYF.

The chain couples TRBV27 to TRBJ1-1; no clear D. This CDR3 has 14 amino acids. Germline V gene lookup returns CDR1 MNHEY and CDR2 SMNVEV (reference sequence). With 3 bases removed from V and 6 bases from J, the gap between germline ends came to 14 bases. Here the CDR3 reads CASSFSSGPPEAFF. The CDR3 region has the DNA TGTGCCAGCAGTTTCTCTTCGGGTCCACCTGAAGCTTTCTTT.

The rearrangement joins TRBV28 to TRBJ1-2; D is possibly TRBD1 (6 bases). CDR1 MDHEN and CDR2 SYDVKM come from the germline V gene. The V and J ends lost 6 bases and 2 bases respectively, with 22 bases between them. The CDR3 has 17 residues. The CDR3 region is CASSPDPPGQLNYGYTF. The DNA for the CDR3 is TGTGCCAGCAGCCCCGACCCCCCCGGACAGCTAAACTATGGCTACACCTTC.

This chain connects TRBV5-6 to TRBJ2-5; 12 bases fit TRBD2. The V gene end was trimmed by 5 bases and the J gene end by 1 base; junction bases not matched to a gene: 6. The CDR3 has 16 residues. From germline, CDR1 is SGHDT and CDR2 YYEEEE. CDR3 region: CASRRRLAGVQETQYF. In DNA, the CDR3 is TGTGCCAGCAGAAGGAGACTAGCGGGAGTCCAAGAGACCCAGTACTTC.

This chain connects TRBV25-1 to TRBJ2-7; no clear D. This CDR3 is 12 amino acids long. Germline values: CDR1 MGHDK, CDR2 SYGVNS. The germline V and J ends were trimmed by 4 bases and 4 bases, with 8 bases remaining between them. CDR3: CASSAQWYEQYF. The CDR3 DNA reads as TGTGCCAGCAGTGCACAGTGGTACGAGCAGTACTTC.

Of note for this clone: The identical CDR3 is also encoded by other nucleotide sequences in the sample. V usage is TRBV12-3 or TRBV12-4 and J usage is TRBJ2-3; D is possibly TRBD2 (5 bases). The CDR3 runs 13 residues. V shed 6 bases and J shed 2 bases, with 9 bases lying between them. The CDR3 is CASSRTSTDTQYF. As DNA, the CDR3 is TGTGCCAGCAGCAGGACTTCCACAGATACGCAGTATTTT.

The CDR3 DNA follows: TGTGCCAGCAACAGGGGGGAGTCTGGGGCCAACGTCCTGACTTTC. Translated: CASNRGESGANVLTF. This rearrangement joins TRBV6-5 to TRBJ2-6; 8 bases fit TRBD1. The CDR3 is 15 amino acids. Germline loops: CDR1 MNHEY, CDR2 SVGAGI. V was pared by 7 bases and J by 1 base, with 3 bases of the junction left unmatched.

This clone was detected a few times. The DNA for the CDR3 is TGTGCCAGCAGCCATGAGGGGGCCTACGAGCAGTACTTC. Amino acids: CASSHEGAYEQYF. This chain joins TRBV3-1 (or the pseudogene TRBV3-2) and TRBJ2-7, with D perhaps matching TRBD1 (6 bases). The length of the CDR3 is 13 residues. V was trimmed by 3 bases and J by 2 bases, leaving 8 bases between them. Germline V gives CDR1 LGHDT, CDR2 YNNKEL (reference sequence).

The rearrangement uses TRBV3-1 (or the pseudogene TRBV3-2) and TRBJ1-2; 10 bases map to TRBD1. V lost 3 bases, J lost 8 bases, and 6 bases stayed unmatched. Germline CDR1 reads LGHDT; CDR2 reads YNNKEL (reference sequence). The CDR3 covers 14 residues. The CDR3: CASSQEGTGAGYTF. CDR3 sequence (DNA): TGTGCCAGCAGCCAGGAGGGGACAGGGGCCGGCTACACCTTC.

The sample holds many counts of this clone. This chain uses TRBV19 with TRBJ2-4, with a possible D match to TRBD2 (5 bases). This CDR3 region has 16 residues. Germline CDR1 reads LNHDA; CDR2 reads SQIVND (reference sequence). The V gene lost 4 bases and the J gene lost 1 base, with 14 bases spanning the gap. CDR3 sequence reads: CASSTLAADAKNIQYF. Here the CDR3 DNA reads TGTGCCAGTAGTACTCTCGCAGCGGATGCCAAAAACATTCAGTACTTC.

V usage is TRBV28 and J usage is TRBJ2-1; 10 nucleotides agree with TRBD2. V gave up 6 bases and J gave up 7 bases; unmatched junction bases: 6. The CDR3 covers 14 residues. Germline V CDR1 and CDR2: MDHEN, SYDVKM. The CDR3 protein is CASRGGTSVNEQFF. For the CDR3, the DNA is TGTGCCAGCAGGGGCGGGACTAGCGTTAATGAGCAGTTCTTC.

The CDR3 loop is CASRRRGGSKNIQYF. The CDR3 DNA reads TGTGCCAGTCGACGCCGCGGGGGTTCCAAAAACATTCAGTACTTC. The chain employs TRBV19 and TRBJ2-4, with 7 positions matching TRBD2. J lost 2 bases, V lost 8 bases, and 9 bases had no gene match. The CDR3 has 15 amino acids. The germline V gene encodes CDR1 LNHDA and CDR2 SQIVND (reference sequence).

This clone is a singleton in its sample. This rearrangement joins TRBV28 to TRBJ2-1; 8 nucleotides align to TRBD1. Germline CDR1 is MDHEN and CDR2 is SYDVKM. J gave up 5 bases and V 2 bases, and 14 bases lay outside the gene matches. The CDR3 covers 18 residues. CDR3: CASSLGERWTGTHNEQFF. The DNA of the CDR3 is TGTGCCAGCAGTTTAGGTGAACGGTGGACAGGGACTCACAATGAGCAGTTCTTC.

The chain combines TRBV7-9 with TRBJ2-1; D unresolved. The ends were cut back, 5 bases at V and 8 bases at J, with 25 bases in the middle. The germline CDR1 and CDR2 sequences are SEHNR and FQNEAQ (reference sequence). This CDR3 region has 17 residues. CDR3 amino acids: CASSRFKVPSLVDEQFF. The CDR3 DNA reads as TGTGCCAGCAGCCGATTCAAAGTCCCTTCCCTAGTCGATGAGCAGTTCTTC.